This entry concerns a single TCR beta chain. Additional DNA sequences in this sample encode the identical CDR3. Sequencing was performed with immunoSEQ multiplex PCR; in TCRdb, only in-frame clones are kept and a portion is missing. The sample carries approximately 400,000 clones, approximately 88% recorded once. The sample comes from a study of blood T cell repertoires in COVID-19. V was shortened by 0 bases and J by 6 bases, with 7 bases between the two germline ends. This CDR3 comprises 13 residues. Per germline, CDR1 SGDLS and CDR2 YYNGEE. The receptor was derived from a middle-aged man with acute or convalescent COVID-19. The rearrangement links TRBV9 to TRBJ1-5; D is uncertain. The sequencing input was peripheral blood. CDR3 nucleotide sequence: TGTGCCAGCAGCGTAGCCGGGAGTCAGCCCCAGCATTTT. Translated: CASSVAGSQPQHF.